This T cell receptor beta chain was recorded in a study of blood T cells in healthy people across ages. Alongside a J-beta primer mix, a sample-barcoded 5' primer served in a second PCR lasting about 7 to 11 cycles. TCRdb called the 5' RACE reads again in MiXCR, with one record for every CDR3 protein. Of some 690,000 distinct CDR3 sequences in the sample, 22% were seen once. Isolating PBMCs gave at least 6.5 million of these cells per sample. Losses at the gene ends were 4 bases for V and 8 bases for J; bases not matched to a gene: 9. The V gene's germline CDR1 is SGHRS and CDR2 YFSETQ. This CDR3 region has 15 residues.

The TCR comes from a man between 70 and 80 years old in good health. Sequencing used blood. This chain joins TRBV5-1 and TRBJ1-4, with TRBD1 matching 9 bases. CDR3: CASSRPGTGREKLFF. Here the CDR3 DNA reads TGCGCCAGCAGCCGCCCCGGGACAGGGAGGGAAAAACTGTTTTTT. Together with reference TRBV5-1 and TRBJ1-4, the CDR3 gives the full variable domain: KAGVTQTPRYLIKTRGQQVTLSCSPISGHRSVSWYQQTPGQGLQFLFEYFSETQRNKGNFPGRFSGRQFSNSRSEMNVSTLELGDSALYLCASSRPGTGREKLFFGSGTQLSVL.